One and the same sample provided the 25 T cell receptor beta chains below, sequenced in a study of PD-L1 blockade in urothelial cancer (dated by TCRdb to 2015 to 2018). Library creation used the immunoSEQ multiplex PCR assay. Entries here come from immuneACCESS through TCRdb and include only in-frame sequences with V and J called. Some clones fail to appear in such tables; in the studies checked, an unresolved V gene covers under half of the shortfall, and the cause of the remainder is unknown. This sample lists roughly 90,000 clones; 90% to 95% were detected once. Together, the top ten hold 8.5% to 9.5% of the sample. The sample in question was PBMCs, obtained around atezolizumab (anti-PD-L1) treatment. The receptors shown here come from a man aged 60 to 69 with urothelial cancer.

V gene TRBV6-1 combines with J gene TRBJ1-5; D is ambiguous. The germline V gene encodes CDR1 MNHNS and CDR2 SASEGT. Trimming removed 0 bases at V and 0 bases at J, with 18 bases between. This CDR3 is 19 amino acids long. The CDR3 loop reads CASSEAGRWRGNSNQPQHF. The CDR3 DNA sequence: TGTGCCAGCAGTGAAGCGGGTAGATGGAGAGGAAATAGCAATCAGCCCCAGCATTTT.

The chain joins TRBV7-9 to TRBJ1-1, with D maybe TRBD1 (6 bases). The CDR3 runs to 14 residues. Germline loops: CDR1 SEHNR, CDR2 FQNEAQ (reference sequence). Between the trimmed V and J ends, which lost 4 bases and 6 bases, there was a span of 15 bases. CDR3 in amino acids: CASSSTGSMAEAFF. Here the CDR3 DNA reads TGTGCCAGCAGCTCAACAGGGAGCATGGCTGAAGCTTTCTTT.

The chain uses TRBV4-2 and TRBJ2-1; TRBD2 matches at 7 bases. The V gene's germline CDR1 is LGHNA and CDR2 YNFKEQ. This CDR3 is built from 17 residues. V shed 0 bases, J shed 2 bases, and the junction held 7 bases outside the gene matches. The CDR3 nucleotides are TGTGCCAGCAGCCAAGACCTACGGGGGACTACCTACAATGAGCAGTTCTTC. Translating gives CASSQDLRGTTYNEQFF.

The chain links TRBV19 to TRBJ1-2, with D possibly being TRBD1 (6 bases). Germline V lookup: CDR1 LNHDA, CDR2 SQIVND (reference sequence). V was clipped by 3 bases and J by 0 bases, with 11 bases between them. The CDR3 covers 15 residues. This chain's CDR3 is CASSISRGPNYGYTF. DNA for the CDR3: TGTGCCAGTAGTATCAGCAGGGGCCCTAACTATGGCTACACCTTC.

The V gene is TRBV5-1, the J gene TRBJ1-2; no reliable D call. Per germline, CDR1 SGHRS and CDR2 YFSETQ. There are 15 residues in the CDR3. Between the trimmed V and J ends, which lost 0 bases and 0 bases, there was a span of 9 bases. CDR3: CASSLGADPNYGYTF. The CDR3 DNA reads as TGCGCCAGCAGCTTGGGGGCAGACCCTAACTATGGCTACACCTTC.

The rearrangement links TRBV6-1 to TRBJ1-4; 7 bases agree with TRBD1. CDR1 MNHNS and CDR2 SASEGT come from the germline V gene. Trimming took 1 base from V and 10 from J; bases not matched to a gene: 6. The CDR3 is 14 amino acids. CDR3 bases: TGTGCCAGCAGTGAAGGGACAGGATGGGGAAAACTGTTTTTT. This gives the protein CASSEGTGWGKLFF.

This chain uses TRBV10-3 with TRBJ2-7, with TRBD2 as a possible D gene (7 bases). The germline V gene encodes CDR1 ENHRY and CDR2 SYGVKD. The CDR3 has 14 amino acids. V lost 6 bases, J lost 1 base, and 13 bases lay in between. As DNA, the CDR3 is TGTGCCATCAGGGCGGGGGCACTATCCTACGAGCAGTACTTC. Translating gives CAIRAGALSYEQYF.

This clone has a handful of counts. The chain couples TRBV6-6 to TRBJ2-7; perhaps TRBD2 as D (6 bases). This CDR3 region has 13 residues. Germline lookup yields CDR1 MNHNY and CDR2 SVGAGI (reference sequence). Trimming took off 4 bases at V and 1 base at J, with 8 bases between the two ends. The CDR3 here is CASSSAGSYEQYF. The CDR3, as DNA: TGTGCCAGCAGTTCCGCGGGGTCCTACGAGCAGTACTTC.

This clone is a singleton in its sample. The chain has TRBV7-9 and TRBJ2-3; perhaps TRBD2 as D (5 bases). The germline gives CDR1 SEHNR, CDR2 FQNEAQ (reference sequence). The V and J ends lost 0 bases and 5 bases respectively, with 12 bases between them. The CDR3 runs to 15 residues. CDR3 protein: CASSLAVGVGDTQYF. CDR3 DNA sequence: TGTGCCAGCAGCTTAGCCGTGGGAGTCGGAGATACGCAGTATTTT.

This clone has only one observation. J is TRBJ2-7 and V is TRBV2; possible D gene TRBD1, 6 bases. Germline V CDR1 and CDR2: SNHLY, FYNNEI. With 4 bases removed from V and 5 bases from J, the gap between germline ends came to 12 bases. This CDR3 is 13 amino acids long. CDR3 loop: CASSAAQGNEQYF. The CDR3 region has the DNA TGTGCCAGCAGTGCCGCACAGGGAAACGAGCAGTACTTC.

This rearrangement joins TRBV10-3 to TRBJ2-2; D is unclear. The CDR3 extends over 11 amino acids. Deletions cut 8 bases from V and 3 bases from J, with 4 bases between. Germline V gene sequence: CDR1 ENHRY, CDR2 SYGVKD. The CDR3 spells CAISDTGELFF. CDR3 sequence (DNA): TGTGCCATCTCGGACACCGGGGAGCTGTTTTTT.

This chain connects TRBV30 to TRBJ2-1; 8 bases are a match to TRBD1. The CDR3 is 17 residues long. Germline CDR1 reads GTSNPN; CDR2 reads SVGIG (reference sequence). V shed 4 bases, J shed 1 base, and the junction held 12 bases outside the gene matches. In DNA form, the CDR3 reads TGTGCCTGGAAGGCAGGGGGCCTATTGGGATCCTACAATGAGCAGTTCTTC. It encodes CAWKAGGLLGSYNEQFF.

This chain's CDR3 is CASSIGTTHTDTQYF. CDR3 in DNA: TGCGCCAGCAGCATCGGGACTACCCACACGGATACGCAGTATTTT. The chain has TRBV5-1 and TRBJ2-3; TRBD2 matches 7 bases. This CDR3 has 15 residues. Germline CDR1 SGHRS, CDR2 YFSETQ. Trimming at V came to 4 bases and at J to 6 bases, leaving 11 bases not matched to a gene.

V gene TRBV5-1 combines with J gene TRBJ1-1; D might be TRBD1 (5 bases). Trimming took 1 base from V and 0 from J, leaving 7 bases between them. CDR1 and CDR2 from the germline V gene are SGHRS and YFSETQ. The CDR3 runs to 14 residues. This chain's CDR3 is CASSLSGVNTEAFF. The CDR3 bases are TGCGCCAGCAGCTTGTCGGGGGTGAACACTGAAGCTTTCTTT.

The chain couples TRBV30 to TRBJ2-1; D remains ambiguous. The CDR3 has 15 residues. Trimming pared 4 bases from V and 0 bases from J, leaving 13 bases between. The germline CDR1 and CDR2 sequences are GTSNPN and SVGIG (reference sequence). The CDR3 reads CAWTRVSSSYNEQFF. DNA for the CDR3: TGTGCCTGGACTCGGGTCTCTAGCTCCTACAATGAGCAGTTCTTC.

V and J are TRBV7-2 and TRBJ2-7; 9 bases align to TRBD2. The germline gives CDR1 SGHTA, CDR2 FQGNSA. CDR3 size: 14 residues. The J segment lost 5 bases and the V segment lost 3 bases, leaving 5 bases of the junction unmatched. The CDR3 is CASSLGTSPNEQYF. The CDR3 DNA reads TGTGCCAGCAGCTTGGGGACTAGCCCAAACGAGCAGTACTTC. Combining the CDR3 with reference TRBV7-2 and TRBJ2-7 gives the whole variable domain GAGVSQSPSNKVTEKGKDVELRCDPISGHTALYWYRQSLGQGLEFLIYFQGNSAPDKSGLPSDRFSAERTGGSVSTLTIQRTQQEDSAVYLCASSLGTSPNEQYFGPGTRLTVT.

The V gene is TRBV4-1, the J gene TRBJ2-5, with 7 bases identical to TRBD2. This CDR3 is 17 amino acids long. With 0 bases clipped from V and 7 bases from J, the junction kept 14 bases outside the gene matches. Germline V gives CDR1 MGHRA, CDR2 YSYEKL. Written as DNA, the CDR3 is TGCGCCAGCAGCCAAGATTGGGGGGGGGATGGAGGTCGGACCCAGTACTTC. It specifies CASSQDWGGDGGRTQYF.

This clone showed up just once. J is TRBJ2-1 and V is TRBV9; 7 bases are shared with TRBD1. This CDR3 is 14 amino acids long. V lost 6 bases and J lost 3; bases outside the gene matches: 6. CDR1 and CDR2 (germline): SGDLS, YYNGEE. As DNA, the CDR3 is TGTGCCAGCAATCCGGGACAGAACTACAATGAGCAGTTCTTC. Its translation: CASNPGQNYNEQFF.

This chain joins TRBV6-6 and TRBJ1-4; maybe TRBD1 (5 bases). CDR1 MNHNY and CDR2 SVGAGI come from the germline V gene (reference sequence). The CDR3 has 14 residues. V was trimmed by 6 bases and J by 6 bases, leaving 14 bases between them. The CDR3 DNA follows: TGTGCCAGCAGGTTCAGGGAAGCTGATGAAAAACTGTTTTTT. Translated: CASRFREADEKLFF.

Details on this clone: Other DNA sequences from this sample encode an identical CDR3 as well. V and J are TRBV7-2 and TRBJ1-4, with a weak D call TRBD1 (5 bases). Germline values: CDR1 SGHTA, CDR2 FQGNSA. Trimming left V 5 bases short and J 1 base short, with 8 bases between. The CDR3 spans 14 residues. The chain's CDR3 is CASSPGGTNEKLFF. The CDR3 DNA is TGTGCCAGCAGCCCGGGGGGAACTAATGAAAAACTGTTTTTT.

The V gene is TRBV5-5, the J gene TRBJ2-2, with D unresolved. V lost 1 base to trimming and J lost 0 bases, with 13 bases between them. This CDR3 is 17 amino acids long. Germline CDR1 is SGHKS and CDR2 is YYEKEE (reference sequence). CDR3 protein: CASSLNIPGTNTGELFF. CDR3 DNA: TGTGCCAGCAGCTTGAATATCCCAGGAACGAACACCGGGGAGCTGTTTTTT. Full variable domain (outside the CDR3, taken from reference TRBV5-5 and TRBJ2-2): DAGVTQSPTHLIKTRGQQVTLRCSPISGHKSVSWYQQVLGQGPQFIFQYYEKEERGRGNFPDRFSARQFPNYSSELNVNALLLGDSALYLCASSLNIPGTNTGELFFGEGSRLTVL.

This rearrangement joins TRBV5-6 to TRBJ2-1; no clear D gene. The germline CDR1 and CDR2 sequences are SGHDT and YYEEEE. The CDR3 runs 13 residues. With 0 bases removed from V and 6 bases from J, the gap between germline ends came to 7 bases. CDR3 sequence: CASSLGPINEQFF. In DNA form, the CDR3 reads TGTGCCAGCAGCTTGGGGCCCATCAATGAGCAGTTCTTC.

The V call is TRBV5-1, the J call TRBJ2-3, with D possibly TRBD1 on 5 matching bases. Germline-derived CDR1 and CDR2 are SGHRS and YFSETQ. Trimming left V 6 bases short and J 2 bases short, with 10 bases between. The CDR3 is 13 residues long. For the CDR3, the DNA is TGCGCCAGCAAAGTGGGGCCCACAGATACGCAGTATTTT. Its protein product is CASKVGPTDTQYF.

This chain links TRBV5-3 with TRBJ2-7, with 7 bases lining up with TRBD2. TRBV5-3 is an ORF, and what it does is uncertain. The CDR3 covers 11 residues. V trimming: 2 bases; J trimming: 12 bases; junction bases outside the gene matches: 5. The DNA for the CDR3 is TGTGCCAGAAGCTTCGGACTAGATACGTACTTC. Protein product: CARSFGLDTYF.

The rearrangement uses TRBV5-1 and TRBJ1-1; 11 bases match TRBD1. CDR1 and CDR2 (germline): SGHRS, YFSETQ. The CDR3 is 16 residues long. Unmatched junction bases numbered 9, after V lost 4 bases and J lost 4 bases. CDR3 DNA: TGCGCCAGCAGCAACCGGGACAGGGGGAAAGGCACTGAAGCTTTCTTT. Amino acids: CASSNRDRGKGTEAFF.